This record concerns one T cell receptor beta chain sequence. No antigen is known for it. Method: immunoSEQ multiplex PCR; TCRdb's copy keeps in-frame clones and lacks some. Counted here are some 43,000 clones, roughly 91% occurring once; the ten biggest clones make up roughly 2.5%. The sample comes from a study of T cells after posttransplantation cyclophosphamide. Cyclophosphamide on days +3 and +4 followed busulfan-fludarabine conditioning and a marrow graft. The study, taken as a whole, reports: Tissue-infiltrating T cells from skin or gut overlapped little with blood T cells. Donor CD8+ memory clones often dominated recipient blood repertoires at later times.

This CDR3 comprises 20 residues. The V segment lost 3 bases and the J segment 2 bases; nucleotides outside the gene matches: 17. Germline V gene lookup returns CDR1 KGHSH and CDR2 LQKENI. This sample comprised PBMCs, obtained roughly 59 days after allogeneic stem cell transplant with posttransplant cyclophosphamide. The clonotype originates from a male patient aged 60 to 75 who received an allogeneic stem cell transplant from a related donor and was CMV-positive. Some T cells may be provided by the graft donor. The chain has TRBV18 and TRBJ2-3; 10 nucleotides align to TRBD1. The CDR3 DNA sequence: TGTGCCAGCTCACCTCCATGGTTCTCACCGGACAGGGGGGCCACAGATACGCAGTATTTT. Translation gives CASSPPWFSPDRGATDTQYF.